Below are 2 T cell receptor beta chains sequenced from a single sample in a study of human T cells and chemical hapten exposure. As for time point: pre-sensitization, week 0. Sample treatment: therapeutic diphenylcyclopropenone sensitization with weekly scalp DPC. From the RACE reads, TCRdb called clonotypes with MiXCR, one entry per CDR3 protein. This sample carries 300,000 to 450,000 distinct CDR3 sequences, 5.1% of them seen once, and the ten largest clones take approximately 2.8%. Sample: whole blood, taken in connection with sensitization to the hapten diphenylcyclopropenone (DPC). The receptors here all came from a woman aged 45-65 years with alopecia areata. Some clones in this sample may be carry-over from other donors' samples.

This clonotype was detected a few times. J is TRBJ1-1 and V is TRBV20-1; 7 bases agree with TRBD1. The germline CDR1 and CDR2 sequences are DFQATT and SNEGSKA (reference sequence). V gave up 3 bases and J gave up 8 bases; unmatched junction bases: 6. CDR3 length: 12 amino acids. The CDR3 bases are TGCAGTGCTAGGATGGGACAGTCAGAAGCTTTCTTT. Translating gives CSARMGQSEAFF.

The genes are TRBV7-9 and TRBJ2-5; D gene ambiguous. Germline V gene lookup returns CDR1 SEHNR and CDR2 FQNEAQ (reference sequence). The V end lost 5 bases, the J end lost 3 bases, and 13 bases lay between the germline ends. The CDR3 has 14 amino acids. The CDR3 region is CASSERWSEETQYF. The CDR3, as DNA: TGTGCCAGCAGCGAACGGTGGAGTGAAGAGACCCAGTACTTC.